These T cell receptor beta chains were read from a single sample in a study of control samples from healthy donors and cancer patients. Sequencing was performed with immunoSEQ multiplex PCR; in TCRdb, only in-frame clones are kept and a portion is missing. The table shows 150,000 to 200,000 clones, with 80% to 95% occurring only once. The sequenced material came from blood. The receptors here all came from a woman in her forties in good health. Both conserved end residues are part of each CDR3. A D gene is named only where the DNA matches it firmly. Not all rows give a size; the values are once, few, many and, for expanded clones, a class.

>-|TRBJ1-1|-|TRBV6-6
CASSPRQGEGLDTEAFF
TGTGCCAGCAGTCCCCGGCAGGGCGAGGGGTTGGACACTGAAGCTTTCTTT
>-|TRBJ2-5|-|TRBV5-4
CASGAGQETQYF
TGTGCCAGCGGGGCGGGGCAAGAGACCCAGTACTTC
>-|TRBJ1-2|-|TRBV4-1
CASSQETGSHRGYTF
TGCGCCAGCAGCCAAGAAACAGGCTCTCATCGGGGCTACACCTTC
>-|TRBJ1-2|TRBD1|TRBV2
CASHGGTGGNYGYTF
TGTGCCAGCCACGGCGGGACAGGTGGAAACTATGGCTACACCTTC
>-|TRBJ2-1|-|TRBV28
CASSRQGLIEQFF
TGTGCCAGCAGTCGACAGGGACTCATTGAGCAGTTCTTC
>-|TRBJ1-1|-|TRBV29-1
CSVSGQGNTEAFF
TGCAGCGTTAGCGGGCAGGGAAACACTGAAGCTTTCTTT
>-|TRBJ2-3|-|TRBV11-2
CASSPQPTGTQYF
TGTGCCAGCAGCCCTCAGCCGACGGGTACGCAGTATTTT
>-|TRBJ1-4|-|TRBV20-1
CSARGQEKLFF
TGCAGTGCTAGAGGGCAAGAAAAACTGTTTTTT
>-|TRBJ1-2|-|TRBV5-1
CASSLVGVGYTF
TGCGCCAGCAGCTTGGTTGGGGTTGGCTACACCTTC
>-|TRBJ2-3|-|TRBV15
CATSRDRSLSGGTFTDTQYF
TGTGCCACCAGCAGAGATAGATCCCTAAGCGGCGGTACCTTCACAGATACGCAGTATTTT
>-|TRBJ2-5|TRBD2|TRBV6-1
CASSDHLAGAIETQYF
TGTGCCAGCAGTGATCACCTAGCGGGGGCAATCGAGACCCAGTACTTC
>few|TRBJ2-1|TRBD2|TRBV7-8
CASSLALMTSEQFF
TGTGCCAGCAGCTTAGCCCTGATGACTAGCGAACAGTTCTTC
>-|TRBJ1-5|-|TRBV7-2
CASSPGAWGNQPQHF
TGTGCCAGCAGCCCGGGAGCCTGGGGCAATCAGCCCCAGCATTTT
>-|TRBJ1-1|-|TRBV15
CATSREGGGNAEAFF
TGTGCCACCAGCAGAGAGGGGGGAGGGAACGCTGAAGCTTTCTTT
>-|TRBJ2-3|-|TRBV4-1
CASSFRPGDTQYF
TGCGCCAGCAGCTTCCGTCCAGGAGATACGCAGTATTTT
>once|TRBJ1-4|-|TRBV10-2
CASSAGRGTDEKLFF
TGCGCCAGCAGTGCGGGGCGCGGGACGGATGAAAAACTGTTTTTT
>-|TRBJ2-5|-|TRBV10-1
CASSDRAHEETQYF
TGCGCCAGCAGTGACAGGGCGCACGAAGAGACCCAGTACTTC
>-|TRBJ1-2|-|TRBV19
CASIGGDGPNYGYTF
TGTGCCAGTATCGGGGGGGACGGTCCCAACTATGGCTACACCTTC
>once|TRBJ1-1|-|TRBV6-1
CASSEYTGTEAFF
TGTGCCAGCAGTGAGTATACAGGCACTGAAGCTTTCTTT
>once|TRBJ1-4|-|TRBV3-1/TRBV3-2
CASSWGTEKLFF
TGTGCCAGCAGCTGGGGGACTGAAAAACTGTTTTTT
>-|TRBJ1-5|TRBD1|TRBV19
CASRSPGGSNQPQHF
TGTGCCAGTAGATCCCCAGGGGGGAGCAATCAGCCCCAGCATTTT
>-|TRBJ1-2|-|TRBV5-1
CASSLGTVGSGYTF
TGCGCCAGCAGCTTGGGGACCGTGGGCAGTGGCTACACCTTC
>few|TRBJ2-1|TRBD2|TRBV7-9
CASSSNNPTSGGAYNEQFF
TGTGCCAGCAGCTCTAACAATCCGACTAGCGGGGGGGCCTACAATGAGCAGTTCTTC
>-|TRBJ1-5|-|TRBV19
CASSMIGELQPQHF
TGTGCCAGTAGTATGATAGGGGAACTCCAGCCCCAGCATTTT
>few|TRBJ2-2|-|TRBV6-6
CASKDSNTGELFF
TGTGCCAGCAAGGATTCAAACACCGGGGAGCTGTTTTTT
>-|TRBJ2-1|TRBD1|TRBV11-1
CATGKGQGARNEQFF
TGTGCCACCGGGAAGGGACAGGGGGCCCGTAATGAGCAGTTCTTC
>once|TRBJ1-1|-|TRBV18
CASSPGTGPGTEAFF
TGTGCCAGCTCACCAGGGACCGGCCCAGGGACTGAAGCTTTCTTT
>few|TRBJ1-1|-|TRBV10-3
CAIVARGNTEAFF
TGTGCCATCGTGGCCAGGGGGAACACTGAAGCTTTCTTT
>-|TRBJ1-6|-|TRBV2
CASSESGSRMGSPLHF
TGTGCCAGCAGTGAGAGCGGTAGCAGAATGGGGTCACCCCTCCACTTT
>once|TRBJ2-2|TRBD1|TRBV5-1
CASSSTGGWTGELFF
TGCGCCAGCAGCTCTACAGGGGGCTGGACCGGGGAGCTGTTTTTT
>-|TRBJ1-1|TRBD1|TRBV5-1
CASSFLTGVMNTEAFF
TGCGCCAGCAGCTTCCTTACAGGGGTTATGAACACTGAAGCTTTCTTT
>-|TRBJ1-5|-|TRBV18
CASSLYSNQPQHF
TGTGCCAGCTCACTTTATAGCAATCAGCCCCAGCATTTT
>-|TRBJ2-7|-|TRBV7-9
CASATAGSHSYEQYF
TGTGCCAGCGCTACAGCAGGGTCTCACTCCTACGAGCAGTACTTC
>-|TRBJ1-1|-|TRBV19
CASSINIMNTEAFF
TGTGCCAGTAGTATCAATATCATGAACACTGAAGCTTTCTTT
>-|TRBJ2-3|TRBD1|TRBV27
CASPPDRTFTDTQYF
TGTGCCAGCCCCCCGGACAGGACGTTTACAGATACGCAGTATTTT
>-|TRBJ2-1|-|TRBV7-8
CASSGYEQFF
TGTGCCAGCAGCGGATATGAGCAGTTCTTC
>-|TRBJ1-3|-|TRBV10-1
CASSERWGAGNTIYF
TGCGCCAGCAGTGAGCGTTGGGGTGCTGGAAACACCATATATTTT
>-|TRBJ1-2|TRBD1|TRBV4-2
CASSQDLRQGANGYTF
TGTGCCAGCAGCCAAGATCTTCGCCAGGGGGCCAATGGCTACACCTTC
>-|TRBJ2-7|-|TRBV7-9
CASSPGGRSAYEQYF
TGTGCCAGCAGCCCCGGTGGTAGGTCCGCCTACGAGCAGTACTTC
>-|TRBJ2-1|-|TRBV6-5
CASTSPEDYNEQFF
TGTGCCAGCACCTCCCCTGAGGATTACAATGAGCAGTTCTTC
>-|TRBJ2-1|TRBD2|TRBV19
CASKQAGGNNEQFF
TGTGCCAGTAAACAAGCGGGGGGGAACAATGAGCAGTTCTTC
>once|TRBJ2-5|-|TRBV29-1
CSVGFGRGWETQYF
TGCAGCGTTGGTTTCGGGCGGGGCTGGGAGACCCAGTACTTC
>-|TRBJ1-1|TRBD1|TRBV3-1/TRBV3-2
CASSLWDRSGTEAFF
TGTGCCAGCAGCCTTTGGGACAGGTCGGGCACTGAAGCTTTCTTT
>-|TRBJ1-1|TRBD1|TRBV15
CATSRVGQGGIEAFF
TGTGCCACCAGCAGGGTCGGACAGGGAGGTATTGAAGCTTTCTTT
>once|TRBJ2-3|-|TRBV10-1
CASSESSLRGFHYTDTQYF
TGCGCCAGCAGTGAGTCATCACTCCGGGGGTTCCATTACACAGATACGCAGTATTTT